This TCR beta chain was observed in a study of blood T cell repertoires in COVID-19. Donors in Cohort 3 who had recovered were those with two negative PCRs, healthcare professional clearance, or resolution of their symptoms. V trimming: 5 bases; J trimming: 5 bases; junction bases outside the gene matches: 6. The germline V gene has CDR1 ENHRY and CDR2 SYGVKD. This CDR3 is built from 14 residues. Profiling relied on immunoSEQ multiplex PCR, and the TCRdb table lists in-frame clones only, not all of them. The sample lists almost 400,000 clones; roughly 90% were seen once. The chain employs TRBV10-3 and TRBJ2-7, with 10 bases identical to TRBD1. Input material: PBMCs or T cells enriched from blood (not recorded which). This sequence originates from a woman aged 30 to 39 who had recovered from COVID-19. CDR3 sequence: CAISPGTGAHEQYF. DNA for the CDR3: TGTGCCATCAGTCCCGGGACAGGGGCACACGAGCAGTACTTC.